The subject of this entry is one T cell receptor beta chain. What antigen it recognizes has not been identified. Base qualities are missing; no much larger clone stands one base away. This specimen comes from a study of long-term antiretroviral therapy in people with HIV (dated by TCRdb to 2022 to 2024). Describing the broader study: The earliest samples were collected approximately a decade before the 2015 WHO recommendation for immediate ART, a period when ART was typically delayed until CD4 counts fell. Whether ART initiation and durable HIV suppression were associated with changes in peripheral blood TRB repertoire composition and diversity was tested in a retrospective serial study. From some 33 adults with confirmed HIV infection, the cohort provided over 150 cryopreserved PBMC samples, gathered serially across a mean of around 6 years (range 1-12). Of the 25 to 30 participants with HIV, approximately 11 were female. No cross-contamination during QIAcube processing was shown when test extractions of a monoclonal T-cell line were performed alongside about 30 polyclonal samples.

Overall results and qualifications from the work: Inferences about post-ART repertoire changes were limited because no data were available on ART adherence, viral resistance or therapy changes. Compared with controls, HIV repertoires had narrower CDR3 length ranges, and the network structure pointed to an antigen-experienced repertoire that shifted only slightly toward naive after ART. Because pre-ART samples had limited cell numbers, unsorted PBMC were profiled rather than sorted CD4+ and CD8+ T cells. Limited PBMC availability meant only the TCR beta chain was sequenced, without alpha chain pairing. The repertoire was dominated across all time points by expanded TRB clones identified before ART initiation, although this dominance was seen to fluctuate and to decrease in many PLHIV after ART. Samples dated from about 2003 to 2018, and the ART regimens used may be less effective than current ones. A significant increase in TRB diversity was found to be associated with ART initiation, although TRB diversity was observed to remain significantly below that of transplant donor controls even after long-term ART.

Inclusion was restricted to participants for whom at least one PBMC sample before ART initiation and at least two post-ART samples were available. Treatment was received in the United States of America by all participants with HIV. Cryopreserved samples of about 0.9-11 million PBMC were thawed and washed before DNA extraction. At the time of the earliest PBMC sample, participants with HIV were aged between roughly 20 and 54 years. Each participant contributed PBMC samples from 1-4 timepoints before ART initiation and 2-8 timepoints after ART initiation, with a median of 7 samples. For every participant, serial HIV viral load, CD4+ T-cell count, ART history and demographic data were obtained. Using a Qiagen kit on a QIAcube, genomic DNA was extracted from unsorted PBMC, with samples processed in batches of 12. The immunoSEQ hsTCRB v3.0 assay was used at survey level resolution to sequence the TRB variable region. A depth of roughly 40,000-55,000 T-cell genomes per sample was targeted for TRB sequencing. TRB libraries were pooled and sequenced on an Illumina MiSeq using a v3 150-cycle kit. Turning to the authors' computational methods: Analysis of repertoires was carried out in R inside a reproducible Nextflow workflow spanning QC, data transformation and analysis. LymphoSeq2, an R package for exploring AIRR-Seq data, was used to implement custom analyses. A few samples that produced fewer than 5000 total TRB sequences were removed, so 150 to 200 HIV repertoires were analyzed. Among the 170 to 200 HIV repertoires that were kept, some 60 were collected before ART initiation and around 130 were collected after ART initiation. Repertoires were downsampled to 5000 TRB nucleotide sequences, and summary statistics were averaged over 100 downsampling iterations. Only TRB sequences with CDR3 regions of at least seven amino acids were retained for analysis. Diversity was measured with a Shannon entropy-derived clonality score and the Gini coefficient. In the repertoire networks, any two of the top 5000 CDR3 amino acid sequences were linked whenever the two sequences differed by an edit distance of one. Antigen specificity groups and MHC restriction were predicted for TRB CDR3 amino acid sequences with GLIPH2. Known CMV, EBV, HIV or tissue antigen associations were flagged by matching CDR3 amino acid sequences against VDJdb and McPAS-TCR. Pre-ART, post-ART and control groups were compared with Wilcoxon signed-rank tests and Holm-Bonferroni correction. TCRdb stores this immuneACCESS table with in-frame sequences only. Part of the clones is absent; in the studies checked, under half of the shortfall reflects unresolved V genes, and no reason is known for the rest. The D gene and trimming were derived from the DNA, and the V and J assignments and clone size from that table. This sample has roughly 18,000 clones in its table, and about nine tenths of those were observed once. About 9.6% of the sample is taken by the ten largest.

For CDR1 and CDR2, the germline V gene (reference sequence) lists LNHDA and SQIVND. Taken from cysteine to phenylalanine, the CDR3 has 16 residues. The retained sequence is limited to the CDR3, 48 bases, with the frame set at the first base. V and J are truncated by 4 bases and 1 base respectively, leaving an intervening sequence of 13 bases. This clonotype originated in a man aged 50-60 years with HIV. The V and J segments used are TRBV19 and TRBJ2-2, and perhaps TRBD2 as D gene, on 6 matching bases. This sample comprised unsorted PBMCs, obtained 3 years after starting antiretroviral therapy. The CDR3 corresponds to CASSTPVGLNTGELFF. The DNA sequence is TGTGCCAGTAGTACACCTGTGGGACTGAACACCGGGGAGCTGTTTTTT.